The 15 T cell receptor beta chains below come from one sample, sequenced in a study of CD8+CD57+ T cells in acquired aplastic anemia. CD8+CD57+ cell expansion had been shown by flow cytometry in patients chosen for sequencing. The TCR beta profiling, which covered VDJ combination and CDR3 sequence, was carried out using genomic DNA as the template. TCRdb reanalysed the reads using MiXCR and keeps one entry per CDR3 protein. The table lists some 200,000 distinct CDR3 sequences, roughly half of them singletons. What was sequenced was sorted CD4+, CD8+, or CD8+CD57+ T cells (not recorded which) from PBMCs. All receptors come from a human donor with aplastic anemia.

The gene calls are TRBV4-2 and TRBJ2-3; TRBD2 might be the D (6 bases). CDR3 length: 17 amino acids. The germline V gene has CDR1 LGHNA and CDR2 YNFKEQ. V lost 2 bases, J lost 6 bases, and 21 bases lay in between. CDR3 nucleotide sequence: TGTGCCAGCAGCCAAAGGGGTGCGGGAAACTTAGGGGATACGCAGTATTTT. The encoded protein is CASSQRGAGNLGDTQYF.

The chain recombines TRBV10-1 with TRBJ2-7; D uncertain. Germline V CDR1 and CDR2: WNHNN, SYGVQD (reference sequence). V dropped 5 bases and J dropped 10 bases, with 12 bases sitting between them. This CDR3 region has 11 residues. The CDR3: CASSPGKVQYF. CDR3 DNA: TGCGCCAGCAGTCCTGGGAAGGTCCAGTACTTC.

The table lists this clonotype with many counts. This sequence joins TRBV14 and TRBJ1-1; D is unclear. This CDR3 region has 16 residues. Trimming left V 4 bases short and J 1 base short, with 16 bases between. Per the germline V gene, CDR1 is SGHDN and CDR2 is FVKESK. For the CDR3, the DNA is TGTGCCAGCAGCCCTCGAGGTGGGAACCGGAACACTGAAGCTTTCTTT. Protein sequence: CASSPRGGNRNTEAFF.

This clonotype was counted ten times or more. The gene calls are TRBV11-2 and TRBJ1-3; tentative D call: TRBD1 (6 bases). V shed 4 bases and J shed 0 bases, with 10 bases lying between them. Germline lookup yields CDR1 SGHAT and CDR2 FQNNGV. This CDR3 region has 15 residues. In DNA, the CDR3 is TGTGCCAGCAGCTCCGACAGGCTCTCTGGAAACACCATATATTTT. It encodes CASSSDRLSGNTIYF.

The rearrangement joins TRBV9 to TRBJ2-2; D is unresolved. This CDR3 region has 12 residues. Trimming left V 0 bases short and J 8 bases short, with 5 bases between. CDR1 and CDR2 from the germline V gene are SGDLS and YYNGEE. The CDR3 spells CASSVGQGELFF. The CDR3 DNA is TGTGCCAGCAGCGTAGGCCAGGGGGAGCTGTTTTTT.

This clonotype was counted ten times or more. The genes are TRBV4-1 and TRBJ2-7; TRBD1 aligns across 9 bases. Germline assignment: CDR1 MGHRA and CDR2 YSYEKL. There are 15 residues in the CDR3. With 3 bases clipped from V and 5 bases from J, the junction kept 8 bases outside the gene matches. CDR3 residues: CASSHGDRVRHEQYF. CDR3 DNA sequence: TGCGCCAGCAGCCATGGGGACAGGGTCCGTCACGAGCAGTACTTC.

The chain links TRBV7-9 to TRBJ2-7; D call uncertain. CDR3 length equals 12 residues. From germline, CDR1 is SEHNR and CDR2 FQNEAQ (reference sequence). Trimming shortened V by 5 bases and J by 5 bases, and 10 bases separated the two germline ends. CDR3 coding DNA: TGTGCCAGCAGCCGCATTGGCGACGAGCAGTACTTC. Translating it yields CASSRIGDEQYF. Complete variable domain (other parts from reference TRBV7-9 and TRBJ2-7): DTGVSQNPRHKITKRGQNVTFRCDPISEHNRLYWYRQTLGQGPEFLTYFQNEAQLEKSRLLSDRFSAERPKGSFSTLEIQRTEQGDSAMYLCASSRIGDEQYFGPGTRLTVT.

The table lists this clonotype with many counts. V usage is TRBV9 and J usage is TRBJ2-2, with TRBD1 as a possible D gene (6 bases). Germline CDR1 reads SGDLS; CDR2 reads YYNGEE. The CDR3 extends over 14 amino acids. Trimming left V 3 bases short and J 7 bases short, with 13 bases between. The CDR3 reads CASSGHRVGGELFF. CDR3 sequence (DNA): TGTGCCAGCAGCGGCCACAGGGTTGGCGGGGAGCTGTTTTTT.

The J gene is TRBJ1-1, the V gene TRBV7-9, with D maybe TRBD1 (6 bases). The CDR3 is 12 amino acids. Germline loops: CDR1 SEHNR, CDR2 FQNEAQ (reference sequence). Trimming took 4 bases from V and 6 from J, leaving 9 bases between them. CDR3 sequence reads: CASSSGQSEAFF. The CDR3 DNA is TGTGCCAGCAGCTCCGGACAGTCTGAAGCTTTCTTT.

The rearrangement uses TRBV2 and TRBJ2-1; TRBD1 matches at 8 bases. Per germline, CDR1 SNHLY and CDR2 FYNNEI. V was pared by 7 bases and J by 6 bases, with 5 bases of the junction left unmatched. The CDR3 has 13 amino acids. CDR3 nucleotides: TGTGCCAGCACCATGGACAGGGTCAATGAGCAGTTCTTC. This gives the protein CASTMDRVNEQFF.

This clonotype was counted ten times or more. The rearrangement links TRBV5-6 to TRBJ1-2, with D maybe TRBD1 (6 bases). The V end was cut by 4 bases, the J end by 0 bases, with 13 bases between. The germline V gene has CDR1 SGHDT and CDR2 YYEEEE. The CDR3 is 15 residues long. The CDR3 coding sequence is TGTGCCAGCAGCCCGCGGACAGTAGCTAACTATGGCTACACCTTC. Its translation: CASSPRTVANYGYTF. The full variable domain, in which reference TRBV5-6 and TRBJ1-2 provide the parts outside the CDR3, is DAGVTQSPTHLIKTRGQQVTLRCSPKSGHDTVSWYQQALGQGPQFIFQYYEEEERQRGNFPDRFSGHQFPNYSSELNVNALLLGDSALYLCASSPRTVANYGYTFGSGTRLTVV.

CDR3 nucleotide sequence: TGTGCCAGCAGCTTAGGTTCGTACAGGGGGACGTCCACTGAAGCTTTCTTT. Translating it yields CASSLGSYRGTSTEAFF. The chain is built from TRBV11-2 and TRBJ1-1; 8 bases agree with TRBD1. Per germline, CDR1 SGHAT and CDR2 FQNNGV. The CDR3 is 17 residues long. The V gene end was trimmed by 1 base and the J gene end by 4 bases; junction bases not matched to a gene: 11.

V gene TRBV7-6 combines with J gene TRBJ1-6, with D unclear. Between the trimmed V and J ends, which lost 5 bases and 7 bases, there was a span of 9 bases. Germline CDR1 is SGHVS and CDR2 is FNYEAQ. This CDR3 comprises 13 residues. The CDR3 DNA reads TGTGCCAGCAGCACGAGTTTGAATTCACCCCTCCACTTT. Translating gives CASSTSLNSPLHF.

The CDR3 DNA follows: TGCGCCAGCAGTGAGTTAGGGGGCGGGAGGGCCGAAAATGAGCAGTTCTTC. Its translation is CASSELGGGRAENEQFF. The V gene is TRBV10-1, the J gene TRBJ2-1; 9 bases are shared with TRBD2. The CDR3 runs to 17 residues. Per germline, CDR1 WNHNN and CDR2 SYGVQD (reference sequence). V was pared by 1 base and J by 7 bases, with 11 bases of the junction left unmatched.

The V and J genes are TRBV24-1 and TRBJ2-5; maybe TRBD1 (5 bases). Looked up from germline, CDR1 is KGHDR and CDR2 is SFDVKD. The CDR3 spans 12 residues. Between the trimmed V and J ends, which lost 9 bases and 3 bases, there was a span of 10 bases. The CDR3, as DNA: TGTGCCACCTCCCCAGGGAAAGAGACCCAGTACTTC. It translates to CATSPGKETQYF.